Listed here are 21 T cell receptor beta chains from one sample, sequenced in a study of blood T cell repertoires in COVID-19. The method was immunoSEQ multiplex PCR; TCRdb's version includes in-frame clones alone and lacks a portion of them. The repertoire has approximately 89,000 clones, 80% of them found once; the top ten carry roughly 20%. What was sequenced was peripheral blood. The receptors were sampled from a human donor in a cohort sampled during active COVID-19.

V gene TRBV19 combines with J gene TRBJ1-2; D is perhaps TRBD1 (5 bases). V was clipped by 1 base and J by 4 bases, with 19 bases between them. Germline V gene lookup returns CDR1 LNHDA and CDR2 SQIVND (reference sequence). CDR3 length: 17 residues. CDR3 protein: CASSIASWVDRSYGYTF. CDR3 nucleotide sequence: TGTGCCAGTAGTATAGCCTCGTGGGTCGACAGAAGCTATGGCTACACCTTC.

The chain has TRBV9 and TRBJ2-7; D perhaps matches TRBD2 (5 bases). Germline assignment: CDR1 SGDLS and CDR2 YYNGEE. There are 15 residues in the CDR3. Trimming removed 3 bases at V and 5 bases at J, with 18 bases between. CDR3 sequence: CASSARSEDLHEQYF. The CDR3 bases are TGTGCCAGCAGCGCGCGGTCGGAGGACCTCCACGAGCAGTACTTC. Together with reference TRBV9 and TRBJ2-7, the CDR3 gives the full variable domain: DSGVTQTPKHLITATGQRVTLRCSPRSGDLSVYWYQQSLDQGLQFLIQYYNGEERAKGNILERFSAQQFPDLHSELNLSSLELGDSALYFCASSARSEDLHEQYFGPGTRLTVT.

The CDR3: CASSQGQGRDSPLHF. In nucleotides, the CDR3 is TGTGCCAGCAGCCAAGGGCAGGGGAGGGATTCACCCCTCCACTTT. V gene TRBV4-2 combines with J gene TRBJ1-6; a weak D match, TRBD1 (6 bases). Germline CDR1 is LGHNA and CDR2 is YNFKEQ. Trimming removed 1 base from V and 8 bases from J, with 12 bases in between. The CDR3 covers 15 residues.

The chain links TRBV6-5 to TRBJ2-7, with D perhaps matching TRBD2 (6 bases). CDR3 length: 13 amino acids. Germline V gene data show CDR1 as MNHEY and CDR2 as SVGAGI. With 7 bases removed from V and 6 bases from J, the gap between germline ends came to 16 bases. CDR3 amino acids: CASKFTGSSEQYF. DNA for the CDR3: TGTGCCAGCAAATTTACCGGGAGCAGCGAGCAGTACTTC.

This clone appeared a few times. The genes are TRBV5-1 and TRBJ1-2; D might be TRBD1 (5 bases). The CDR3 extends over 14 amino acids. Germline values: CDR1 SGHRS, CDR2 YFSETQ. V lost 1 base to trimming and J lost 8 bases, with 15 bases between them. The CDR3 reads CASSLLDNYTGYTF. The CDR3, as DNA: TGCGCCAGCAGCTTGTTGGACAACTATACCGGCTACACCTTC.

This clone was found a few times. This sequence joins TRBV5-4 and TRBJ1-6, with 8 bases lining up with TRBD1. The CDR3 has 15 amino acids. In germline, CDR1 is SGHNT, CDR2 YYREEE (reference sequence). After removal of 2 bases from V and 11 bases from J, the junction contained 9 bases not matched to a gene. CDR3 in DNA: TGTGCCAGCAGCTTCGCGGGACAGGAGTCGGCACCCCTCCACTTT. It yields the protein CASSFAGQESAPLHF.

The chain employs TRBV2 and TRBJ2-7, with 12 nucleotides matching TRBD2. The CDR3 sequence is 14 residues long. Germline CDR1 is SNHLY and CDR2 is FYNNEI. Germline trimming cut 5 bases from V and 4 bases from J; bases unmatched to any gene: 3. The CDR3 bases are TGTGCCAGCAGTTTGACTAGCGGGAGTTACGAGCAGTACTTC. Encoded protein: CASSLTSGSYEQYF.

V usage is TRBV30 and J usage is TRBJ1-1, with no clear D. CDR3 length equals 11 residues. The V gene's germline CDR1 is GTSNPN and CDR2 SVGIG (reference sequence). Deletions cut 4 bases from V and 6 bases from J, with 9 bases between. The DNA of the CDR3 is TGTGCCTGGAATGGGCAGTCTGAAGCTTTCTTT. Translating it yields CAWNGQSEAFF. Full variable domain (missing parts from reference TRBV30 and TRBJ1-1): SQTIHQWPATLVQPVGSPLSLECTVEGTSNPNLYWYRQAAGRGLQLLFYSVGIGQISSEVPQNLSASRPQDRQFILSSKKLLLSDSGFYLCAWNGQSEAFFGQGTRLTVV.

The rearrangement uses TRBV18 and TRBJ2-6, with 12 bases that match TRBD2. The CDR3 covers 19 residues. V was pared by 2 bases and J by 0 bases, with 5 bases of the junction left unmatched. CDR1 and CDR2 (germline): KGHSH, LQKENI. CDR3: CASSPRTSGVSSGANVLTF. The CDR3, as DNA: TGTGCCAGCTCACCAAGGACTAGCGGGGTTAGCTCTGGGGCCAACGTCCTGACTTTC.

The chain has TRBV28 and TRBJ1-6, with a possible D match to TRBD1 (5 bases). The CDR3 covers 15 residues. Germline V gene data show CDR1 as MDHEN and CDR2 as SYDVKM. Trimming removed 6 bases at V and 9 bases at J, with 18 bases between. CDR3 bases: TGTGCCAGCAGCCTTATAGGCTCTCAGGGTTCACCCCTCCACTTT. Translating it yields CASSLIGSQGSPLHF.

The V call is TRBV10-3, the J call TRBJ2-7, with TRBD1 matching over 8 bases. The CDR3 covers 13 residues. Germline V lookup: CDR1 ENHRY, CDR2 SYGVKD. V shed 8 bases, J shed 4 bases, and the junction held 7 bases outside the gene matches. This CDR3 reads CAIGAGQEYEQYF. CDR3 in DNA: TGTGCCATCGGGGCGGGACAGGAGTACGAGCAGTACTTC.

Only one count was recorded for this clone. V and J are TRBV5-1 and TRBJ2-5; TRBD2 aligns across 8 bases. J gave up 2 bases and V 4 bases, and 10 bases lay outside the gene matches. From germline, CDR1 is SGHRS and CDR2 YFSETQ. The CDR3 totals 16 residues. CDR3 DNA: TGCGCCAGCAGCCCGGGGGGTAGCGGGACTCAAGAGACCCAGTACTTC. Amino acids: CASSPGGSGTQETQYF.

CDR3 DNA: TGCGCCAGCAGTGCGGGACAGGGGAACACTGGGGCCAACGTCCTGACTTTC. Protein: CASSAGQGNTGANVLTF. The J gene is TRBJ2-6, the V gene TRBV10-2; 10 bases are a match to TRBD1. V gave up 4 bases and J gave up 2 bases; unmatched junction bases: 5. The germline gives CDR1 WSHSY, CDR2 SAAADI. The CDR3 consists of 17 residues.

The rearrangement joins TRBV12-3 or TRBV12-4 to TRBJ1-2; D perhaps matches TRBD1 (6 bases). The CDR3 runs to 13 residues. Trimming removed 10 bases at V and 5 bases at J, with 17 bases between. CDR3 loop: CATLPRTAYGYTF. DNA for the CDR3: TGTGCCACCTTACCTCGGACAGCGTATGGCTACACCTTC.

This chain links TRBV5-1 with TRBJ2-7, with 7 nucleotides matching TRBD1. The CDR3 runs 12 residues. Germline V lookup: CDR1 SGHRS, CDR2 YFSETQ. J was trimmed by 5 bases and V by 4 bases; bases with no gene match: 3. Here the CDR3 DNA reads TGCGCCAGCAGCCTGCAGGGGGACGAGCAGTACTTC. It specifies CASSLQGDEQYF.

This clone was observed a few times. The rearrangement links TRBV7-9 to TRBJ1-2; weak D call: TRBD1 (6 bases). Germline-derived CDR1 and CDR2 are SEHNR and FQNEAQ (reference sequence). The CDR3 is 15 residues long. V was trimmed by 2 bases and J by 12 bases, leaving 22 bases between them. The CDR3 DNA sequence: TGTGCCAGCAGCTTACCTGGGTCCCGGGGGGGCAGGGACACCTTC. It specifies CASSLPGSRGGRDTF.

V and J are TRBV3-1 (or the pseudogene TRBV3-2) and TRBJ2-7, with 8 bases lining up with TRBD1. Germline values: CDR1 LGHDT, CDR2 YNNKEL (reference sequence). The CDR3 has 17 amino acids. V lost 1 base to trimming and J lost 0 bases; unmatched junction nucleotides: 8. CDR3 sequence: CASSQGQGAVSSYEQYF. CDR3 nucleotides: TGTGCCAGCAGCCAAGGGCAGGGGGCCGTTAGCTCCTACGAGCAGTACTTC.

The chain uses TRBV15 and TRBJ2-3, with D possibly TRBD2 on 6 matching bases. The CDR3 has 19 amino acids. CDR1 LNHNV and CDR2 YYDKDF come from the germline V gene (reference sequence). The ends were cut back, 1 base at V and 1 base at J, with 21 bases in the middle. The CDR3 sequence: CATSRGGDLGRWGTDTQYF. CDR3 bases: TGTGCCACCAGCAGAGGGGGGGATCTAGGACGGTGGGGCACAGATACGCAGTATTTT.

The chain uses TRBV19 and TRBJ2-2; D possibly corresponds to TRBD1 (6 bases). CDR3 length equals 15 residues. The V end lost 10 bases, the J end lost 5 bases, and 20 bases lay between the germline ends. The germline CDR1 and CDR2 sequences are LNHDA and SQIVND (reference sequence). CDR3 loop: CATAASGHFTGELFF. The CDR3 DNA sequence: TGTGCCACCGCTGCATCGGGACACTTTACCGGGGAGCTGTTTTTT.

V and J are TRBV2 and TRBJ1-2, with D hard to call. The CDR3 has 13 residues. The germline CDR1 and CDR2 sequences are SNHLY and FYNNEI. Trimming removed 8 bases at V and 8 bases at J, with 18 bases between. The CDR3 loop reads CASQEGIKQGYTF. CDR3 DNA sequence: TGTGCCAGCCAGGAGGGTATTAAACAAGGCTACACCTTC. The full variable domain, completed using reference TRBV2 and TRBJ1-2, is EPEVTQTPSHQVTQMGQEVILRCVPISNHLYFYWYRQILGQKVEFLVSFYNNEISEKSEIFDDQFSVERPDGSNFTLKIRSTKLEDSAMYFCASQEGIKQGYTFGSGTRLTVV.

This chain links TRBV29-1 with TRBJ2-3; 8 bases map to TRBD1. This CDR3 comprises 11 residues. Trimming cost V 7 bases and J 5 bases; bases outside gene matches: 2. Germline values: CDR1 SQVTM, CDR2 ANQGSEA. CDR3 loop: CSETGGDTQYF. CDR3 sequence (DNA): TGCAGCGAAACAGGGGGAGATACGCAGTATTTT.